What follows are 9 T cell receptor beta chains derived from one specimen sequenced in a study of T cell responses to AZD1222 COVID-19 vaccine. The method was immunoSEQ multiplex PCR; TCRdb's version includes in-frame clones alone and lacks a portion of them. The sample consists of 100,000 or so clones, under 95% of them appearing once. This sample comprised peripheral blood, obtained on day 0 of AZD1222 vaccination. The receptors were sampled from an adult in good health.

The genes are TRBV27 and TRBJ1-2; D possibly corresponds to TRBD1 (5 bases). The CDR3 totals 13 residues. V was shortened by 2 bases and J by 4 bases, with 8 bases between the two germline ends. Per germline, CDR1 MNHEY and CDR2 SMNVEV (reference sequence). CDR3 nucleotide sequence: TGTGCCAGCAGTTTAGGGGGTTTCTATGGCTACACCTTC. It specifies CASSLGGFYGYTF.

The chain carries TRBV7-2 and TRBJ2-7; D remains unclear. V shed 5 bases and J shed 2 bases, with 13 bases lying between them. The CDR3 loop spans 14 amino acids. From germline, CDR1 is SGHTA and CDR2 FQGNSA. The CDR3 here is CASSPRGVPYEQYF. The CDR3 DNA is TGTGCCAGCAGCCCCCGAGGAGTCCCCTACGAGCAGTACTTC. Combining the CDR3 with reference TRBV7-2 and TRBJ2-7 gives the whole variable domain GAGVSQSPSNKVTEKGKDVELRCDPISGHTALYWYRQSLGQGLEFLIYFQGNSAPDKSGLPSDRFSAERTGGSVSTLTIQRTQQEDSAVYLCASSPRGVPYEQYFGPGTRLTVT.

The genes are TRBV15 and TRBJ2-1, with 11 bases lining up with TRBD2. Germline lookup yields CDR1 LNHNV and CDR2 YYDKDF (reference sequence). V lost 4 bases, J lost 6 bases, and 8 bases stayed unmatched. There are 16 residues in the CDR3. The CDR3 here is CATSTASGGPTNEQFF. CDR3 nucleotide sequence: TGTGCCACCAGCACCGCTAGCGGGGGGCCCACCAATGAGCAGTTCTTC.

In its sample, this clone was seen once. This CDR3 reads CASSPLRDLGETQYF. CDR3 bases: TGTGCCAGCTCACCACTCCGGGACCTGGGAGAGACCCAGTACTTC. This chain links TRBV18 with TRBJ2-5; D may match TRBD1 or TRBD2 (5 bases each). CDR3 length equals 15 residues. Germline V CDR1 and CDR2: KGHSH, LQKENI. The V end lost 1 base, the J end lost 4 bases, and 13 bases lay between the germline ends.

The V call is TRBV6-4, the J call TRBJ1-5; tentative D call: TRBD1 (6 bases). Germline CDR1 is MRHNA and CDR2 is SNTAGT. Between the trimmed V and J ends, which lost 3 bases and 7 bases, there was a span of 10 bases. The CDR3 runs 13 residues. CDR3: CASSEQGGQPQHF. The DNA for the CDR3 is TGTGCCAGCAGTGAACAGGGTGGCCAGCCCCAGCATTTT.

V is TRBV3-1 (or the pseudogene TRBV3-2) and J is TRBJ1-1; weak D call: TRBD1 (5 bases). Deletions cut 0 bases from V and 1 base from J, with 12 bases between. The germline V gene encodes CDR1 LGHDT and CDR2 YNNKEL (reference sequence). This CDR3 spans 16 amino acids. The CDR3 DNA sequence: TGTGCCAGCAGCCAAGATGATGGCAGGGAGAACACTGAAGCTTTCTTT. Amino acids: CASSQDDGRENTEAFF.

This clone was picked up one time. The CDR3 DNA is TGTGCCAGCAGTCAGGTGAGGGAAACTGAAGCTTTCTTT. Protein: CASSQVRETEAFF. This chain connects TRBV12-3 or TRBV12-4 to TRBJ1-1, with D unresolved. CDR3 length: 13 residues. V lost 5 bases and J lost 5, with 12 bases in between.

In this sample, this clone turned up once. The CDR3 is CASSQAVSRTEAFF. The CDR3 DNA sequence: TGCGCCAGCAGCCAAGCGGTGAGTCGGACTGAAGCTTTCTTT. The V call is TRBV4-3, the J call TRBJ1-1; D unresolved. This CDR3 spans 14 amino acids. Germline values: CDR1 LGHNA, CDR2 YSLEER. Trimming took off 1 base at V and 5 bases at J, with 11 bases between the two ends.

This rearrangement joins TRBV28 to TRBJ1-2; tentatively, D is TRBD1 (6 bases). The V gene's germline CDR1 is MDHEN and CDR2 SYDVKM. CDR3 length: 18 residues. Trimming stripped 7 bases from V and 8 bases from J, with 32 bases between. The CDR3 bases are TGTGCCAGCAATTCGGCCGGGGGCGGGGCGCGATTTATTGGAGGCTACACCTTC. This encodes CASNSAGGGARFIGGYTF.